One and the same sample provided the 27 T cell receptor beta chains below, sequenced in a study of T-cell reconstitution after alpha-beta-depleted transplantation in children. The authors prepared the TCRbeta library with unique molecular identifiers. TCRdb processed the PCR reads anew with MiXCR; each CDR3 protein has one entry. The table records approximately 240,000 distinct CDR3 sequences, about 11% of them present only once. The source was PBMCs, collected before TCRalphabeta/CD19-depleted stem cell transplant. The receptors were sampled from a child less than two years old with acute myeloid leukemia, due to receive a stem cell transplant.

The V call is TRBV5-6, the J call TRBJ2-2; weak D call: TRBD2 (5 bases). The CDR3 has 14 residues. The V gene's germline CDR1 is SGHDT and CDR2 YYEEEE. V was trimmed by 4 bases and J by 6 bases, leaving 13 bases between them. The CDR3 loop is CASSRGLVSGELFF. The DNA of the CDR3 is TGTGCCAGCAGCCGCGGACTCGTGTCCGGGGAGCTGTTTTTT.

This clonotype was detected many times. The CDR3 DNA follows: TGCGCCAGCAGCTTGGACTACAATGAGCAGTTCTTC. It encodes CASSLDYNEQFF. The chain carries TRBV5-1 and TRBJ2-1; no clear D gene. This CDR3 has 12 residues. Germline CDR1 SGHRS, CDR2 YFSETQ. Trimming stripped 0 bases from V and 3 bases from J, with 1 base between.

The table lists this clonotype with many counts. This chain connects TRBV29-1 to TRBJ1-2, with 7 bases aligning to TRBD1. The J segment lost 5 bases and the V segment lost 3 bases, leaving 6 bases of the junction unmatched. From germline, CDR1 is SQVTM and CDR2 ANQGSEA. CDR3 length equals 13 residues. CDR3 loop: CSVDSRGEYGYTF. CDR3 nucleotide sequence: TGCAGCGTTGATTCCAGGGGGGAGTATGGCTACACCTTC.

The CDR3 reads CASSPAGTSNEQFF. The CDR3 DNA reads TGTGCCAGCAGCCCCGCCGGGACCTCCAATGAGCAGTTCTTC. This rearrangement joins TRBV7-6 to TRBJ2-1; D might be TRBD1 or TRBD2, each matching 5 bases. There are 14 residues in the CDR3. V was cut by 5 bases and J by 6 bases, with 14 bases left in between. Germline assignment: CDR1 SGHVS and CDR2 FNYEAQ.

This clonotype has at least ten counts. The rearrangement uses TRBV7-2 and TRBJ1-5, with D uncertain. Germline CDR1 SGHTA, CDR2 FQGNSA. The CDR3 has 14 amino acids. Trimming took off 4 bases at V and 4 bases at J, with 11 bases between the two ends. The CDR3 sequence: CASSSDQGNQPQHF. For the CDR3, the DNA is TGTGCCAGCAGCTCTGACCAAGGGAATCAGCCCCAGCATTTT.

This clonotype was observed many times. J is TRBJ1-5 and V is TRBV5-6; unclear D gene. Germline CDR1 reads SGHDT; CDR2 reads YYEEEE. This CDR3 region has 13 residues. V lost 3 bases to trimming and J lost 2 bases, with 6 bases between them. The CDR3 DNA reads TGTGCCAGCAGCTACGAGGGCAATCAGCCCCAGCATTTT. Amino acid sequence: CASSYEGNQPQHF.

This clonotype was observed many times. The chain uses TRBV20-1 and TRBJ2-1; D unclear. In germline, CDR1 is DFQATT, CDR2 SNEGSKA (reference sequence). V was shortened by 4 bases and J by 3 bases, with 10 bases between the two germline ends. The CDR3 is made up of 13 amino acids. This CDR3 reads CSATPDGYNEQFF. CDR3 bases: TGCAGTGCTACTCCGGACGGCTACAATGAGCAGTTCTTC.

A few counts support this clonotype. The CDR3 bases are TGTGCCAGCAGCTTTGGACAGGAAGGGGAAAAACTGTTTTTT. It codes for CASSFGQEGEKLFF. V is TRBV5-6 and J is TRBJ1-4, with 7 bases lining up with TRBD1. Losses at the gene ends were 2 bases for V and 8 bases for J; bases not matched to a gene: 6. Germline CDR1 reads SGHDT; CDR2 reads YYEEEE. The CDR3 totals 14 residues.

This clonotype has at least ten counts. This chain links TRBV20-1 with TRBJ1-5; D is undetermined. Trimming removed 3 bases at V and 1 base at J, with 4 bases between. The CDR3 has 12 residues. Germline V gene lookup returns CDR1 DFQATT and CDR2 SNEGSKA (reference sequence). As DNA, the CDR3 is TGCAGTGCTAGCGGGAGCAATCAGCCCCAGCATTTT. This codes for CSASGSNQPQHF.

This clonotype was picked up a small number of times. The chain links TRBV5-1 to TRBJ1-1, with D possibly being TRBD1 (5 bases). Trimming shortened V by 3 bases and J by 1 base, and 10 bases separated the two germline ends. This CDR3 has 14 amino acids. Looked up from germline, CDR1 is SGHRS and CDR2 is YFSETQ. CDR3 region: CASSWDGQNTEAFF. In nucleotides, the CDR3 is TGCGCCAGCAGCTGGGACGGGCAGAACACTGAAGCTTTCTTT.

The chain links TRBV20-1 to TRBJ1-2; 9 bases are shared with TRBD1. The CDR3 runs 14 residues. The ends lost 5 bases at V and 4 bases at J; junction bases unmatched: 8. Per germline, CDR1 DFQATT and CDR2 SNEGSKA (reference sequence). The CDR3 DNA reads TGCAGTGCTGCGACAGGGGGTAGTATCTATGGCTACACCTTC. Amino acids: CSAATGGSIYGYTF.

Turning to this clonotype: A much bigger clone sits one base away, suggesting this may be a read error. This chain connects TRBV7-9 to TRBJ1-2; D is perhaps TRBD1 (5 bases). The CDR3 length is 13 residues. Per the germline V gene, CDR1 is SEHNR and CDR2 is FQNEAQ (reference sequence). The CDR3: CARSLGTSRNYTF. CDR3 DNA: TGTGCCCGCAGCCTAGGGACTTCAAGGAACTACACCTTC. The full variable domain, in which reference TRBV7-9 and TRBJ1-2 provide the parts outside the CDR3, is DTGVSQNPRHKITKRGQNVTFRCDPISEHNRLYWYRQTLGQGPEFLTYFQNEAQLEKSRLLSDRFSAERPKGSFSTLEIQRTEQGDSAMYLCARSLGTSRNYTFGSGTRLTVV.

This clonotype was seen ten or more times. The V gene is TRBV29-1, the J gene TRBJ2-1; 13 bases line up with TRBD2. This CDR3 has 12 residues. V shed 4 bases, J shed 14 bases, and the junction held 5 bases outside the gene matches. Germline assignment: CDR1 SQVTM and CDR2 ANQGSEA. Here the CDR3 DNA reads TGCAGCGTTGGGACTAGCGGGAGTTTAGAGTTCTTC. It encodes CSVGTSGSLEFF.

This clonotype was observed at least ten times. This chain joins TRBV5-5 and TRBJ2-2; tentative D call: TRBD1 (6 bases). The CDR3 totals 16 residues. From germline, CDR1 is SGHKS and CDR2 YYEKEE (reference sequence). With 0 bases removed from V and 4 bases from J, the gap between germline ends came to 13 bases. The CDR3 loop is CASSLGRGGRTGELFF. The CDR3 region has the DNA TGTGCCAGCAGCTTGGGCAGGGGTGGGCGCACCGGGGAGCTGTTTTTT.

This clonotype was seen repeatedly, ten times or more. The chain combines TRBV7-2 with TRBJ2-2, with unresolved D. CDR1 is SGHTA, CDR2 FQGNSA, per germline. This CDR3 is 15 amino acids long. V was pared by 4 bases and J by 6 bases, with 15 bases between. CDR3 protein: CASSSQPTKAGELFF. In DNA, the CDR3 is TGTGCCAGCAGCTCCCAACCCACTAAGGCCGGGGAGCTGTTTTTT.

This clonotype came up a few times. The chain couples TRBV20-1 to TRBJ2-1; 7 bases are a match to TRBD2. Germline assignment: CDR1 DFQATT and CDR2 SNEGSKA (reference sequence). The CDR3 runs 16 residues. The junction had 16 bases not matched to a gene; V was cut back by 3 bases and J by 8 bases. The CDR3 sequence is CSASREVPTPHDEQFF. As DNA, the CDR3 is TGCAGTGCTAGTCGGGAGGTCCCCACCCCTCATGATGAGCAGTTCTTC.

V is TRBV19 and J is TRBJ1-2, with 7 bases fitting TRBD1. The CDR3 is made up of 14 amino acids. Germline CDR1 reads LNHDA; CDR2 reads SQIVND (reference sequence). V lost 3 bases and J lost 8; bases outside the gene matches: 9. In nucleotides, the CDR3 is TGTGCCAGTAGTATGTCGACAGGGCGGAGGGGCTACACCTTC. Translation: CASSMSTGRRGYTF. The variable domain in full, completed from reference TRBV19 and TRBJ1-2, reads DGGITQSPKYLFRKEGQNVTLSCEQNLNHDAMYWYRQDPGQGLRLIYYSQIVNDFQKGDIAEGYSVSREKKESFPLTVTSAQKNPTAFYLCASSMSTGRRGYTFGSGTRLTVV.

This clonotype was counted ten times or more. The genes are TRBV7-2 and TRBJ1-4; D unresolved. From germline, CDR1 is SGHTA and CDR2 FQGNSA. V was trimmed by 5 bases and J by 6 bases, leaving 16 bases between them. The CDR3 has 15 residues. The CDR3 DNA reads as TGTGCCAGCAGCCCCTTTCCGAGGCGTGATGAAAAACTGTTTTTT. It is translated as CASSPFPRRDEKLFF.

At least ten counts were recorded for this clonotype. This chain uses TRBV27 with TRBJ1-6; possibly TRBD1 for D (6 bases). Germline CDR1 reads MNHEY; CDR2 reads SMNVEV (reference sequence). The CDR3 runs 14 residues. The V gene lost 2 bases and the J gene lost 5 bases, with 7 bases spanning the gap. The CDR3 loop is CASSLTGHNSPLHF. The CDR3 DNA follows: TGTGCCAGCAGTTTAACAGGGCATAATTCACCCCTCCACTTT.

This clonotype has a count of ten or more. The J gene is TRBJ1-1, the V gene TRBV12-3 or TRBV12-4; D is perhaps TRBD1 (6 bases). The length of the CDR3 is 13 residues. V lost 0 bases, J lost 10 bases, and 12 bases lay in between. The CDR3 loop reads CASSLARTGRAFF. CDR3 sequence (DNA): TGTGCCAGCAGTTTAGCACGTACAGGGCGAGCTTTCTTT.

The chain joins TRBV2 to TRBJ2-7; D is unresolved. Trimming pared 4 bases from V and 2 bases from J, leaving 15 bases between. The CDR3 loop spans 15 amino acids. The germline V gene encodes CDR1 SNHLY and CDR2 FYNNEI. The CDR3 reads CASSAGPADTYEQYF. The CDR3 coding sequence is TGTGCCAGCAGTGCTGGACCGGCGGATACCTACGAGCAGTACTTC.

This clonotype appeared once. The CDR3 loop reads CASSLGGGSGANVLTF. CDR3 coding DNA: TGTGCCAGCAGCTTAGGAGGGGGCTCTGGGGCCAACGTCCTGACTTTC. This chain links TRBV7-6 with TRBJ2-6; possible D gene TRBD1, 6 bases. Germline V CDR1 and CDR2: SGHVS, FNYEAQ. Trimming shortened V by 1 base and J by 0 bases, and 7 bases separated the two germline ends. The CDR3 has 16 residues.

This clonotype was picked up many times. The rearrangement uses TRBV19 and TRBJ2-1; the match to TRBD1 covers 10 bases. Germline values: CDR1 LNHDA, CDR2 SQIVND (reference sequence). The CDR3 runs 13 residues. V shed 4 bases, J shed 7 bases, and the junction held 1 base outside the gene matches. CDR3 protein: CASSTGQGNEQFF. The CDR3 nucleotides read TGTGCCAGTAGTACGGGACAGGGGAATGAGCAGTTCTTC.

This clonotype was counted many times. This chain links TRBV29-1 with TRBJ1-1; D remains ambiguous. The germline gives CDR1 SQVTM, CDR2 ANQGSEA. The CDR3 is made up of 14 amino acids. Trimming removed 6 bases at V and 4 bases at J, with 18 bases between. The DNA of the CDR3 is TGCAGCGTCCTAGCGACAAGCGGGCGCACTGAAGCTTTCTTT. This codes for CSVLATSGRTEAFF.

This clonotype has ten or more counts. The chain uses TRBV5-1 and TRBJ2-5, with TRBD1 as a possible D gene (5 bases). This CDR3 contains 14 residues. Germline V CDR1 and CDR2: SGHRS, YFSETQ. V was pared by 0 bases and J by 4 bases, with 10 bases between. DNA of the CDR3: TGCGCCAGCAGCTTGGCCAGGGCTGCAGAGACCCAGTACTTC. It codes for CASSLARAAETQYF.

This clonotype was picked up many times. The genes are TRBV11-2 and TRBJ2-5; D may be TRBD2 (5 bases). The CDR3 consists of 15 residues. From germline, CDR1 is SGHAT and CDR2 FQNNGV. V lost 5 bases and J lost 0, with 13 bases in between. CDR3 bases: TGTGCCAGCAGCGCTCGGAGGTTGAACCAAGAGACCCAGTACTTC. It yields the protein CASSARRLNQETQYF.

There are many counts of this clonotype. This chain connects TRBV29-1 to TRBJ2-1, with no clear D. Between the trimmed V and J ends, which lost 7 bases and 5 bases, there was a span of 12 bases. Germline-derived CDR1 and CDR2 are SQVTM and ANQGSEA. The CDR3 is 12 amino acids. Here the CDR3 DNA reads TGCAGCGGGTCTTGGACCAACAATGAGCAGTTCTTC. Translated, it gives CSGSWTNNEQFF.